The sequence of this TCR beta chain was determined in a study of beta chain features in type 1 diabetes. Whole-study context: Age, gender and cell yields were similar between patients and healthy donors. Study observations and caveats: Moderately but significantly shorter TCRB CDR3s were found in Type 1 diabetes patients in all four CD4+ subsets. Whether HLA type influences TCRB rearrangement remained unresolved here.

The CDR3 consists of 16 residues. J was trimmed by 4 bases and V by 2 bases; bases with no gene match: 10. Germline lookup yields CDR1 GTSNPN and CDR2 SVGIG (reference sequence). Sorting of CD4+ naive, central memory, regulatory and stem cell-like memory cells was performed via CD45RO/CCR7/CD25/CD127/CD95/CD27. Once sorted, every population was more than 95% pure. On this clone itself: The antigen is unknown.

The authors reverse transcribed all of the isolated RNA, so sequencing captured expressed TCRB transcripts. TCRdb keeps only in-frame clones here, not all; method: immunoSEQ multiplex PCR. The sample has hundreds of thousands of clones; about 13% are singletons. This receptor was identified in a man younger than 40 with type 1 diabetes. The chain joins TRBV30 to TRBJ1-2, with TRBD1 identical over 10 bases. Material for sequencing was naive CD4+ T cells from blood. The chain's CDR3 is CAWSTGTGAPIYGYTF. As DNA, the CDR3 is TGTGCCTGGAGTACCGGGACAGGGGCTCCAATCTATGGCTACACCTTC.